This note documents a single TCR beta chain sequence. What it binds is unknown. The record originates from a study of long-term antiretroviral therapy in people with HIV. Study-wide context: The earliest samples came about a decade before the 2015 immediate-ART recommendation. Findings of the study overall: On ART adherence, viral resistance or therapy changes, no data were available.

Before DNA extraction, roughly 0.95-10 million cryopreserved PBMC were held in the samples. The assay, immunoSEQ v3.0, was run at survey level. Target depth was about 40,000-50,000 T-cell genomes per sample. TCRdb keeps only in-frame clones here, not all; method: immunoSEQ multiplex PCR. The profile shows around 9,000 clones, 70% to 80% of them singletons. This CDR3 is built from 14 residues. Trimming removed 6 bases at V and 4 bases at J, with 13 bases between. The germline gives CDR1 LNHDA, CDR2 SQIVND (reference sequence). The clonotype comes from a man under 40 with HIV. The sequenced sample was unsorted PBMCs, obtained 0.4 years before starting antiretroviral therapy. The chain carries TRBV19 and TRBJ1-3, with a tentative D call TRBD1 (6 bases). The CDR3 nucleotides are TGTGCCAGTAGCCACAGGGAGCCGGGAAACACCATATATTTT. It is translated as CASSHREPGNTIYF.